These 11 T cell receptor beta chains were all obtained from the same sample, sequenced in a study of identical twins. From the 5' RACE reads, TCRdb called clonotypes with MiXCR, one entry per CDR3 protein. There are 1.5 million to 2 million distinct CDR3 sequences in the sample; less than 40% occur only once, and 0.25% to 0.3% lies in the top ten. Sequences were obtained from cord blood. These receptors all come from a newborn girl in good health.

A word on this clonotype: A much larger clonotype is one base distant, so this may be a read error. This chain uses TRBV12-3 or TRBV12-4 with TRBJ2-1; D gene ambiguous. The better agreement between TRBJ2-7 and the DNA end casts doubt on the J call. CDR3 size: 13 residues. In nucleotides, the CDR3 is TGTGCCAGCAGTTTAGAGGTCGACAATGAGCAGTACTTC. Residues: CASSLEVDNEQYF.

V and J are TRBV3-1 and TRBJ2-5, with TRBD1 as a possible D gene (5 bases). From germline, CDR1 is LGHDT and CDR2 YNNKEL (reference sequence). Between the trimmed V and J ends, which lost 2 bases and 11 bases, there was a span of 21 bases. The CDR3 has 15 amino acids. The CDR3 here is CASSQTRGHYNEQYF. DNA for the CDR3: TGTGCCAGCAGCCAAACGAGAGGACACTACAATGAGCAGTACTTC.

The genes are TRBV12-3 or TRBV12-4 and TRBJ2-5, with a weak D call TRBD2 (6 bases). This CDR3 spans 13 amino acids. V gave up 5 bases and J gave up 2 bases, with 9 bases separating them. The CDR3 coding sequence is TGTGCCAGCAGTGGAGGGTGGCAAGAGACCCAGTACTTC. It translates to CASSGGWQETQYF.

This clonotype has a single count. CDR3 bases: TGTGCCAGCAGCCAGCTGGGCTGGGGACTCAGCTCCTACGAGCAGTACTTC. Protein: CASSQLGWGLSSYEQYF. This chain joins TRBV4-2 and TRBJ2-7; possibly TRBD2 for D (6 bases). Trimming took 3 bases from V and 0 from J, leaving 18 bases between them. The CDR3 loop spans 17 amino acids. From germline, CDR1 is LGHNA and CDR2 YNFKEQ.

The chain uses TRBV25-1 and TRBJ1-2; 7 bases map to TRBD1. CDR1 MGHDK and CDR2 SYGVNS come from the germline V gene. The CDR3 covers 18 residues. V shed 6 bases and J 3 bases; nucleotides not matched to a gene: 19. The CDR3 DNA is TGTGCCAGCAGCGAAAGCCGACATACAGGGGAGTTAGACTATGGCTACACCTTC. Protein sequence: CASSESRHTGELDYGYTF.

The rearrangement uses TRBV11-2 and TRBJ1-3, with a tentative D call TRBD1 (5 bases). Trimming took 4 bases from V and 4 from J, leaving 17 bases between them. The CDR3 totals 16 residues. Germline values: CDR1 SGHAT, CDR2 FQNNGV. CDR3 residues: CASSSYTGTQGNTIYF. The CDR3 bases are TGTGCCAGCAGCTCGTACACCGGGACCCAAGGAAACACCATATATTTT.

The table lists this clonotype with a few counts. One junction end does not reproduce the germline sequence, and a read error may be involved. V gene TRBV5-6 combines with J gene TRBJ2-3; D possibly uses TRBD1 or TRBD2 (5 bases each). Germline V gene data show CDR1 as SGHDT and CDR2 as YYEEEE. This CDR3 region has 15 residues. The CDR3 DNA is TGTGCCAGCAGCGAGCGGTTTCCTAGCACAGGTACGCAGTATTTT. This codes for CASSERFPSTGTQYF. Looking up the rest from reference TRBV5-6 and TRBJ2-3 gives the full variable domain: DAGVTQSPTHLIKTRGQQVTLRCSPKSGHDTVSWYQQALGQGPQFIFQYYEEEERQRGNFPDRFSGHQFPNYSSELNVNALLLGDSALYLCASSERFPSTGTQYFGPGTRLTVL.

The chain has TRBV9 and TRBJ2-1; 13 nucleotides match TRBD2. The tail of the sequence fits TRBJ2-7 better, so the J call may be wrong. Germline V CDR1 and CDR2: SGDLS, YYNGEE. CDR3 size: 18 residues. This CDR3 reads CASSVGTSGVFSYNEQYF. As DNA, the CDR3 is TGTGCCAGCAGCGTGGGGACTAGCGGGGTTTTCTCCTACAATGAGCAGTACTTC.

The chain couples TRBV9 to TRBJ2-4; D is perhaps TRBD2 (5 bases). Trimming took 3 bases from V and 3 from J, leaving 10 bases between them. The CDR3 consists of 14 residues. The germline V gene has CDR1 SGDLS and CDR2 YYNGEE. As DNA, the CDR3 is TGTGCCAGCAGCGGCAGGACTGGCAAAAACATTCAGTACTTC. This encodes CASSGRTGKNIQYF. The full variable domain, completed using reference TRBV9 and TRBJ2-4, is DSGVTQTPKHLITATGQRVTLRCSPRSGDLSVYWYQQSLDQGLQFLIQYYNGEERAKGNILERFSAQQFPDLHSELNLSSLELGDSALYFCASSGRTGKNIQYFGAGTRLSVL.

The V and J genes are TRBV6-1 and TRBJ2-1, with 9 bases lining up with TRBD2. CDR3 size: 13 residues. The germline V gene encodes CDR1 MNHNS and CDR2 SASEGT. With 5 bases clipped from V and 15 bases from J, the junction kept 11 bases outside the gene matches. CDR3 amino acids: CASSLPGLALLFF. CDR3 bases: TGTGCCAGCAGTCTCCCGGGACTAGCTCTTCTGTTCTTC.

V is TRBV7-2 and J is TRBJ2-3; D gene uncertain. Trimming took 2 bases from V and 4 from J, leaving 13 bases between them. Germline V gives CDR1 SGHTA, CDR2 FQGNSA. This CDR3 contains 15 residues. CDR3 DNA sequence: TGTGCCAGCAGCTTACCGGCTAGTTCCGCAGATACGCAGTATTTT. It codes for CASSLPASSADTQYF.